These 22 T cell receptor beta chains originate from one sample sequenced in a study of blood T cell repertoires in COVID-19. Sequencing was performed with immunoSEQ multiplex PCR; in TCRdb, only in-frame clones are kept and a portion is missing. The repertoire holds some 320,000 clones, with roughly 88% as singletons. The sequencing input was peripheral blood. Source of these receptors: a woman aged 25 to 45 who had recovered from COVID-19.

The chain uses TRBV3-1 (or the pseudogene TRBV3-2) and TRBJ2-1; D may be TRBD1 (6 bases). This CDR3 is 14 amino acids long. V was clipped by 3 bases and J by 5 bases, with 11 bases between them. The germline gives CDR1 LGHDT, CDR2 YNNKEL (reference sequence). CDR3 DNA sequence: TGTGCCAGCAGCCAGAAGGGGGTTCACAATGAGCAGTTCTTC. Its protein product is CASSQKGVHNEQFF.

The chain carries TRBV12-3 or TRBV12-4 and TRBJ1-5, with D hard to call. Trimming left V 3 bases short and J 5 bases short, with 5 bases between. The CDR3 is 12 amino acids. This CDR3 is CASSLSDQPQHF. The CDR3 nucleotides are TGTGCCAGCAGTTTGTCTGATCAGCCCCAGCATTTT.

CDR3 loop: CASSPGTRGDTDTQYF. In DNA form, the CDR3 reads TGCGCCAGCAGCCCCGGGACTAGGGGGGACACAGATACGCAGTATTTT. The chain uses TRBV5-1 and TRBJ2-3, with 8 bases that match TRBD2. Trimming cost V 4 bases and J 2 bases; bases outside gene matches: 9. The CDR3 covers 16 residues. The germline CDR1 and CDR2 sequences are SGHRS and YFSETQ.

The V call is TRBV18, the J call TRBJ2-7; 8 bases are a match to TRBD1. V lost 3 bases, J lost 2 bases, and 3 bases stayed unmatched. From germline, CDR1 is KGHSH and CDR2 LQKENI. This CDR3 contains 14 residues. The CDR3, as DNA: TGTGCCAGCTCACCGGACAGGGTAACCTACGAGCAGTACTTC. It translates to CASSPDRVTYEQYF.

V and J are TRBV2 and TRBJ2-3; tentative D call: TRBD1 (7 bases). Germline loops: CDR1 SNHLY, CDR2 FYNNEI. The CDR3 length is 16 residues. The V end was cut by 8 bases, the J end by 0 bases, with 18 bases between. The CDR3 DNA reads as TGTGCCAGCTCTGCCCAGGGGGGTCGAAGCACAGATACGCAGTATTTT. It encodes CASSAQGGRSTDTQYF. Full variable domain (remainder filled in from reference TRBV2 and TRBJ2-3): EPEVTQTPSHQVTQMGQEVILRCVPISNHLYFYWYRQILGQKVEFLVSFYNNEISEKSEIFDDQFSVERPDGSNFTLKIRSTKLEDSAMYFCASSAQGGRSTDTQYFGPGTRLTVL.

This clone was seen more than once but under ten times. The rearrangement links TRBV2 to TRBJ1-1, with 7 positions matching TRBD1. CDR1 and CDR2 (germline): SNHLY, FYNNEI. With 4 bases clipped from V and 2 bases from J, the junction kept 4 bases outside the gene matches. The CDR3 covers 14 residues. This CDR3 is CASSGGDSNTEAFF. DNA for the CDR3: TGTGCCAGCAGTGGGGGGGACAGCAACACTGAAGCTTTCTTT.

This rearrangement joins TRBV5-1 to TRBJ2-7, with 8 nucleotides matching TRBD1. Germline CDR1 reads SGHRS; CDR2 reads YFSETQ. Unmatched junction bases numbered 14, after V lost 2 bases and J lost 1 base. The CDR3 runs to 18 residues. CDR3 bases: TGCGCCAGCAGCTTAAACCCGACAGGGGCTTCCCCGTCCTACGAGCAGTACTTC. Encoded protein: CASSLNPTGASPSYEQYF.

The V gene is TRBV7-3, the J gene TRBJ2-1; 11 bases agree with TRBD2. This CDR3 has 15 residues. Trimming took 5 bases from V and 4 from J; bases not matched to a gene: 4. Germline CDR1 SGHTA, CDR2 FQGTGA. CDR3 region: CASSIRLAGYNEQFF. In nucleotides, the CDR3 is TGTGCCAGCAGCATACGACTAGCGGGGTACAATGAGCAGTTCTTC.

This chain connects TRBV4-3 to TRBJ2-3; 12 bases are a match to TRBD2. CDR3 length: 21 amino acids. The V gene's germline CDR1 is LGHNA and CDR2 YSLEER. The junction had 18 bases not matched to a gene; V was cut back by 0 bases and J by 5 bases. Written as DNA, the CDR3 is TGCGCCAGCAGCCAAGAGGTCGGCGCTAGCGGGGGGGGCGGCTGGAAAGATACGCAGTATTTT. Protein product: CASSQEVGASGGGGWKDTQYF.

The chain joins TRBV7-6 to TRBJ2-5, with 11 positions matching TRBD1. Germline trimming cut 5 bases from V and 7 bases from J; bases unmatched to any gene: 15. Germline V gene data show CDR1 as SGHVS and CDR2 as FNYEAQ. This CDR3 has 17 residues. CDR3 bases: TGTGCCAGCAGCCCCGGGACAGGGGGAGAAACCCTTGGGACCCAGTACTTC. This encodes CASSPGTGGETLGTQYF.

V and J are TRBV10-3 and TRBJ1-2; 10 positions match TRBD1. Germline V gives CDR1 ENHRY, CDR2 SYGVKD. V shed 10 bases, J shed 4 bases, and the junction held 6 bases outside the gene matches. The CDR3 is made up of 13 amino acids. CDR3 residues: CATGTGAFYGYTF. In DNA, the CDR3 is TGTGCCACCGGGACAGGGGCGTTCTATGGCTACACCTTC.

The rearrangement uses TRBV15 and TRBJ2-7; D is perhaps TRBD1 (6 bases). V was pared by 0 bases and J by 4 bases, with 13 bases between. Germline V gene data show CDR1 as LNHNV and CDR2 as YYDKDF (reference sequence). CDR3 length: 15 residues. CDR3 sequence: CATSRDPRGSYEQYF. The CDR3 DNA follows: TGTGCCACCAGCAGAGATCCGAGGGGGAGTTACGAGCAGTACTTC.

The chain recombines TRBV12-3 or TRBV12-4 with TRBJ2-2, with D unresolved. Trimming shortened V by 5 bases and J by 5 bases, and 9 bases separated the two germline ends. The CDR3 runs to 13 residues. The CDR3 spells CASSIGVTGELFF. CDR3 DNA: TGTGCCAGCAGTATCGGTGTGACCGGGGAGCTGTTTTTT.

V usage is TRBV7-2 and J usage is TRBJ1-2; the match to TRBD1 covers 7 bases. CDR1 SGHTA and CDR2 FQGNSA come from the germline V gene. With 5 bases clipped from V and 0 bases from J, the junction kept 6 bases outside the gene matches. The CDR3 is 15 residues long. In DNA form, the CDR3 reads TGTGCCAGCAGCCAAGGGGACAGAACTAACTATGGCTACACCTTC. Protein product: CASSQGDRTNYGYTF.

This chain uses TRBV18 with TRBJ1-2, with D perhaps matching TRBD1 (6 bases). Germline CDR1 is KGHSH and CDR2 is LQKENI. Trimming removed 6 bases from V and 8 bases from J, with 19 bases in between. The CDR3 is 14 residues long. The CDR3 coding sequence is TGTGCCAGCTCGCTCACAGGGACCCCCGACGGCTACACCTTC. Its translation: CASSLTGTPDGYTF.

V usage is TRBV7-8 and J usage is TRBJ1-4, with TRBD1 matching over 9 bases. CDR1 is SGHVS, CDR2 FQNEAQ, per germline. J was trimmed by 5 bases and V by 5 bases; bases with no gene match: 3. CDR3 length: 14 amino acids. The CDR3 DNA sequence: TGTGCCAGCAGCCTGGACAGGGGAAATGAAAAACTGTTTTTT. This translates into CASSLDRGNEKLFF.

V usage is TRBV27 and J usage is TRBJ1-5; D might be TRBD1 (6 bases). V was shortened by 3 bases and J by 0 bases, with 21 bases between the two germline ends. CDR3 length equals 19 residues. In germline, CDR1 is MNHEY, CDR2 SMNVEV (reference sequence). The CDR3 spells CASSFGQSGAPLSNQPQHF. CDR3 coding DNA: TGTGCCAGCAGTTTTGGCCAGTCAGGGGCTCCCCTTAGCAATCAGCCCCAGCATTTT.

This chain connects TRBV19 to TRBJ2-4; possibly TRBD2 for D (5 bases). The V and J ends lost 3 bases and 7 bases respectively, with 13 bases between them. Per germline, CDR1 LNHDA and CDR2 SQIVND (reference sequence). The CDR3 is 14 amino acids. CDR3 region: CASSIPGIGNIQYF. In nucleotides, the CDR3 is TGTGCCAGTAGTATCCCGGGAATTGGGAACATTCAGTACTTC.

In its sample, this clone was seen once. V usage is TRBV29-1 and J usage is TRBJ1-1, with D unresolved. The CDR3 runs 12 residues. CDR1 is SQVTM, CDR2 ANQGSEA, per germline. Trimming shortened V by 5 bases and J by 1 base, and 8 bases separated the two germline ends. DNA for the CDR3: TGCAGCGTTTCGCAAGCGAACACTGAAGCTTTCTTT. This encodes CSVSQANTEAFF.

The CDR3: CSVEADYYGYTF. The CDR3 DNA follows: TGCAGCGTTGAAGCCGACTACTATGGCTACACCTTC. This sequence joins TRBV29-1 and TRBJ1-2; D unresolved. The CDR3 runs 12 residues. Germline CDR1 SQVTM, CDR2 ANQGSEA. The V end was cut by 1 base, the J end by 3 bases, with 6 bases between.

The V and J genes are TRBV6-6 and TRBJ1-2, with TRBD1 as a possible D gene (6 bases). Trimming pared 1 base from V and 5 bases from J, leaving 8 bases between. CDR1 is MNHNY and CDR2 is SVGAGI in the germline V gene (reference sequence). The CDR3 runs 13 residues. The CDR3 DNA reads TGTGCCAGCAGTTACTTAGGGGGATATGGCTACACCTTC. Protein sequence: CASSYLGGYGYTF.

This clone was counted a single time. The CDR3 is CATSRDPGRGNEKLFF. The CDR3 region has the DNA TGTGCCACCAGCAGAGATCCAGGCAGGGGGAATGAAAAACTGTTTTTT. The V and J genes are TRBV15 and TRBJ1-4, with 7 bases that match TRBD1. The V gene's germline CDR1 is LNHNV and CDR2 YYDKDF (reference sequence). CDR3 size: 16 residues. J gave up 5 bases and V 0 bases, and 6 bases lay outside the gene matches.